This TCR beta chain was recovered during a study of OX40 agonist ivuxolimab in advanced cancers. Study-wide context: Patients with hepatocellular carcinoma, melanoma, renal cell or head and neck cancer made up the dose-escalation patients. Study outcomes and limitations: Low normalized T-cell clonal expansion was additionally recorded for some nonresponders. Clonal expansion was seen in CD4+ and CD8+ blood T cells by week 6 at 0.1 to 3.0 mg/kg. Partial responders treated at 0.1-3.0 mg/kg exhibited clonal expansion among the lowest measured.

Libraries were prepared by immunoSEQ multiplex PCR; TCRdb keeps only in-frame clonotypes and omits some of them. The sample yields under 40,000 clones, more than 70% seen once. This CDR3 has 16 amino acids. Germline V lookup: CDR1 LGHNA, CDR2 YNFKEQ. V dropped 0 bases and J dropped 5; count of bases not matched to a gene: 9. About this clone: Its antigen is currently unknown.

This sequence joins TRBV4-2 and TRBJ2-7; 8 positions match TRBD1. The sequence came from an adult with an advanced solid tumor such as melanoma, head and neck, liver or kidney cancer. The sequencing used CD4+ or CD8+ T cells sorted from blood, collected in a trial of the OX40 agonist ivuxolimab. The CDR3 region has the DNA TGTGCCAGCAGCCAAGATCGGGGGACAGGCTGGAACGAGCAGTACTTC. It translates to CASSQDRGTGWNEQYF.